Below, one T cell receptor beta chain is given with its context. The target antigen is unknown. Likely unrecorded immune exposures existed in these nominally healthy donors. This record belongs to a study of cytomegalovirus exposure and HLA in healthy donors. Whole-study findings and limits: More clonal expansion characterized HLA-associated TCR beta chains than equally common others in a later analysis. Another analysis was done later, and it associated 17,000 or so TCR beta sequences with HLA alleles at 0.05 false discovery rate.

V lost 6 bases, J lost 1 base, and 11 bases stayed unmatched. In germline, CDR1 is LNHDA, CDR2 SQIVND (reference sequence). This CDR3 contains 16 residues. Vbeta (60) and Jbeta (13) primers were used in the PCR. TCRdb's table, derived via immunoSEQ multiplex PCR, lists solely in-frame clones and lacks some. Here the sample spans around 150,000 clones, 84% being singletons. The chain is built from TRBV19 and TRBJ1-1, with 7 bases lining up with TRBD1. Sequenced: PBMCs. The TCR comes from a man aged 45-65 years in good health and CMV-seropositive. The CDR3 is CASSKRNRGGNTEAFF. CDR3 coding DNA: TGTGCCAGTAGCAAGCGGAACAGGGGAGGGAACACTGAAGCTTTCTTT.